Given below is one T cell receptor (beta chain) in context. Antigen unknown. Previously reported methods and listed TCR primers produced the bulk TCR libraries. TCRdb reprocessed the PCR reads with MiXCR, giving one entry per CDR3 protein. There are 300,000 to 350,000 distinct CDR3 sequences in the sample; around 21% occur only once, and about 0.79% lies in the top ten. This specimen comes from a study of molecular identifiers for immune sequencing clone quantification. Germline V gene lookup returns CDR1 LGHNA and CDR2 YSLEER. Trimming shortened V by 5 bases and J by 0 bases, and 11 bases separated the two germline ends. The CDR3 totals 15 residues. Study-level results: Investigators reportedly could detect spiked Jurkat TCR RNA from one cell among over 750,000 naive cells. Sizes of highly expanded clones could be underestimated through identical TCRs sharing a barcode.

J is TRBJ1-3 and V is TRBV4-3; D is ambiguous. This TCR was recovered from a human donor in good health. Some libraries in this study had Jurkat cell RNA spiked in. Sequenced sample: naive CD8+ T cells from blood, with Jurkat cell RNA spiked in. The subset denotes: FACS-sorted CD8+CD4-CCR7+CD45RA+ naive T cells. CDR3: CASSVDTSSGNTIYF. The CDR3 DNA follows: TGCGCCAGCAGCGTCGACACTTCCTCTGGAAACACCATATATTTT.